The rows below give T cell receptor beta chains drawn from one sample of a study of human T cells and chemical hapten exposure. MiXCR was run by TCRdb on the RACE reads, yielding one entry per CDR3 protein. In the table there are 60,000 to 90,000 distinct CDR3 sequences, around 9.3% of which are singletons. Sample: whole blood. Receptor source: a female donor in good health. Some clones in this sample may be carry-over from other donors' samples. Both conserved end residues are part of each CDR3. The order of the fields is V gene, J gene, clone size, D gene, CDR3 DNA, CDR3 protein. D genes are given only for firm matches. Some rows mark clone size as missing; the rest say once, few, many or name a class of expanded clone.

TRBV6-1	TRBJ2-3	many	.	TGTGCCAGCAGTGACTTCCCGACGTATTTT	CASSDFPTYF
TRBV2	TRBJ1-1	many	TRBD1	TGTGCCAGCAGGGATCGACAGGGCATCACTGAAGCTTTCTTT	CASRDRQGITEAFF
TRBV7-9	TRBJ2-3	.	.	TGTGCCAGCAGCCCTCCAGGGGGCACAGATACGCAGTATTTT	CASSPPGGTDTQYF
TRBV4-2	TRBJ2-2	few	.	TGTGCCAGCAGCCAGGGTGACGCCGGGGCCGGGGAGCTGTTTTTT	CASSQGDAGAGELFF
TRBV10-3	TRBJ2-3	.	.	TGTGCCATCAGTGAAGTAACCACAGATACGCAGTATTTT	CAISEVTTDTQYF
TRBV7-2	TRBJ1-6	.	.	TGTGCCAGCAGCTTAGCAGCGGGTTCACCCCTCCACTTT	CASSLAAGSPLHF
TRBV6-1	TRBJ2-7	few	.	TGTGCCAGCAGTGTTCTCTCCTACGAGCAGTACTTC	CASSVLSYEQYF
TRBV7-9	TRBJ2-3	many	TRBD2	TGTGCCAGCAGCATGAGCGGGGGAGCAGATACGCAGTATTTT	CASSMSGGADTQYF
TRBV29-1	TRBJ1-1	once	.	TGCAGCGTTGATTCGGGGTGGAGCACTGAAGCTTTCTTT	CSVDSGWSTEAFF
TRBV7-9	TRBJ2-6	.	.	TGTGCCAGCAGCCCCGATGCAGTCTCTGGGGCCAACGTCCTGACTTTC	CASSPDAVSGANVLTF
TRBV2	TRBJ2-3	.	TRBD2	TGTGCCAGCAGTGTAAGCGGGGGGTTAGATACGCAGTATTTT	CASSVSGGLDTQYF
TRBV19	TRBJ2-7	few	.	TGTGCCAGCGCCCCCGCGGCAGGGGTATCCTACGAGCAGTACTTC	CASAPAAGVSYEQYF
TRBV11-2	TRBJ1-1	many	.	TGTGCCAGCAGCTTAGCTCCGGGTAGGCAGGGAGCAAGGGCTTTCTTT	CASSLAPGRQGARAFF
TRBV6-6	TRBJ2-5	many	TRBD1	TGTGCCAGCAGTTCGGGACAGCTTCAAGAGACCCAGTACTTC	CASSSGQLQETQYF
TRBV3-1	TRBJ2-3	many	.	TGTGCCAGCAGCCCCACAGGGTCAGGTACGCAGTATTTT	CASSPTGSGTQYF
TRBV6-5	TRBJ1-6	few	.	TGTGCCAGCAGTCACCGGGTCAACCTTAATTCACCCCTCCACTTT	CASSHRVNLNSPLHF
TRBV20-1	TRBJ1-1	once	.	TGCAGTGCTAGAGAGCCCGGAGACACTGAAGCTTTCTTT	CSAREPGDTEAFF
TRBV7-3	TRBJ1-2	many	TRBD1	TGTGCCAGCAGTGACAGGGATCACTATGGCTACACCTTC	CASSDRDHYGYTF
TRBV9	TRBJ1-6	many	.	TGTGCCAGCAGCCCCCCAGGGACTAATAATTCACCCCTCCACTTT	CASSPPGTNNSPLHF
TRBV7-9	TRBJ1-4	.	.	TGTGCCAGCGGTCCTTCTTATCGGGATGAAAAACTGTTTTTT	CASGPSYRDEKLFF